This T cell receptor beta chain was sequenced for a study of CD4 and CD8 cells across lung adenocarcinoma regions. Germline CDR1 reads SGHVS; CDR2 reads FQNEAQ. V was clipped by 2 bases and J by 19 bases, with 18 bases between them. This CDR3 spans 13 amino acids. The patients had localized lung adenocarcinoma, a non-small cell subtype. TCRdb processed the PCR reads anew with MiXCR; each CDR3 protein has one entry. The sample consists of some 8,400 distinct CDR3 sequences, 50% to 65% of them appearing once. This clonotype appeared a single time. V gene TRBV7-8 combines with J gene TRBJ1-6; D is ambiguous. The sequence was collected from a female donor with lung adenocarcinoma. The CD4 and CD8 labels of this study may be unreliable. The sequenced sample consisted of CD8+ T cells from the center of a lung tumor. CDR3 DNA sequence: TGTGCCAGCAGCTTACTTGTCAGCTACGAGCAGCACTTT. The encoded protein is CASSLLVSYEQHF.